A single sample is the source of the 22 T cell receptor beta chains below, sequenced in a study of T-cell reconstitution after alpha-beta-depleted transplantation in children. Construction of the TCRbeta library involved unique molecular identifiers. Each CDR3 protein is one row after TCRdb ran MiXCR on the PCR reads. In the table there are roughly 220,000 distinct CDR3 sequences, 9.7% of which are singletons. The sample was PBMCs from the stem cell graft donor, taken from the stem cell graft. These receptors all stem from a human donor who donated a stem cell graft to a child with SCID.

To note about this clonotype: A read error may account for a junction end that differs from germline. V usage is TRBV5-1 and J usage is TRBJ2-1; tentatively, D is TRBD1 (6 bases). The CDR3 extends over 15 amino acids. The germline V gene encodes CDR1 SGHRS and CDR2 YFSETQ. CDR3 residues: CASSASRDNYNKQFF. Written as DNA, the CDR3 is TGCGCCAGCAGCGCAAGCAGGGACAACTACAATAAGCAGTTCTTC. The full variable domain, completed using reference TRBV5-1 and TRBJ2-1, is KAGVTQTPRYLIKTRGQQVTLSCSPISGHRSVSWYQQTPGQGLQFLFEYFSETQRNKGNFPGRFSGRQFSNSRSEMNVSTLELGDSALYLCASSASRDNYNKQFFGPGTRLTVL.

The chain links TRBV4-1 to TRBJ2-1; 7 positions match TRBD1. CDR3 length equals 17 residues. Germline V CDR1 and CDR2: MGHRA, YSYEKL. V lost 0 bases and J lost 2; bases outside the gene matches: 7. In DNA form, the CDR3 reads TGCGCCAGCAGCCAAGAGGTGACCAGGGGGACCTACAATGAGCAGTTCTTC. This sequence encodes CASSQEVTRGTYNEQFF.

At least ten counts were recorded for this clonotype. The genes are TRBV20-1 and TRBJ1-2; TRBD1 aligns across 11 bases. With 2 bases clipped from V and 0 bases from J, the junction kept 5 bases outside the gene matches. Germline V lookup: CDR1 DFQATT, CDR2 SNEGSKA (reference sequence). The CDR3 length is 16 residues. In DNA form, the CDR3 reads TGCAGTGCTAGATCTGGACAGGGGGCGTCTAACTATGGCTACACCTTC. Amino acids: CSARSGQGASNYGYTF.

In its sample, this clonotype was seen many times. The chain joins TRBV7-2 to TRBJ1-2; D not certain. The CDR3 covers 13 residues. V was cut by 4 bases and J by 3 bases, with 9 bases left in between. Looked up from germline, CDR1 is SGHTA and CDR2 is FQGNSA. The CDR3 DNA is TGTGCCAGCAGCTCCTTGGGTGACTATGGCTACACCTTC. It encodes CASSSLGDYGYTF.

This clonotype was found many times. This chain links TRBV11-2 with TRBJ1-3; TRBD1 aligns across 7 bases. The CDR3 loop spans 15 amino acids. V shed 5 bases and J 4 bases; nucleotides not matched to a gene: 8. The germline V gene has CDR1 SGHAT and CDR2 FQNNGV. CDR3 nucleotide sequence: TGTGCCAGCAGCCTCTACAGGGGACCCGGAAACACCATATATTTT. It is translated as CASSLYRGPGNTIYF.

The J gene is TRBJ2-1, the V gene TRBV7-3; 8 bases agree with TRBD2. CDR3 length: 16 amino acids. The ends lost 3 bases at V and 6 bases at J; junction bases unmatched: 10. Germline CDR1 reads SGHTA; CDR2 reads FQGTGA. DNA for the CDR3: TGTGCCAGCAGCTTTACGGGGGGGCCCTTCGGCAATGAGCAGTTCTTC. Residues: CASSFTGGPFGNEQFF.

In this sample, this clonotype turned up once. The chain combines TRBV5-1 with TRBJ2-2, with D possibly matching TRBD1 (5 bases). The CDR3 length is 14 residues. Looked up from germline, CDR1 is SGHRS and CDR2 is YFSETQ. Trimming stripped 2 bases from V and 6 bases from J, with 11 bases between. The DNA for the CDR3 is TGCGCCAGCAGCTTCTTGGGGCGTGCCGGGGAGCTGTTTTTT. It encodes CASSFLGRAGELFF. The whole variable domain, filled in from reference TRBV5-1 and TRBJ2-2, reads KAGVTQTPRYLIKTRGQQVTLSCSPISGHRSVSWYQQTPGQGLQFLFEYFSETQRNKGNFPGRFSGRQFSNSRSEMNVSTLELGDSALYLCASSFLGRAGELFFGEGSRLTVL.

Many counts were recorded for this clonotype. The gene calls are TRBV6-5 and TRBJ1-2, with 8 bases aligning to TRBD1. The V and J ends lost 10 bases and 5 bases, in that order; junction bases with no gene match: 6. The CDR3 consists of 12 residues. The V gene's germline CDR1 is MNHEY and CDR2 SVGAGI. CDR3 bases: TGTGCCACCCACGGACAGGGTTATGGCTACACCTTC. Protein sequence: CATHGQGYGYTF.

This clonotype was picked up many times. This chain joins TRBV18 and TRBJ2-1; D is perhaps TRBD1 or TRBD2 (5 bases each). The germline V gene has CDR1 KGHSH and CDR2 LQKENI. V lost 4 bases to trimming and J lost 12 bases, with 13 bases between them. CDR3 size: 12 residues. The CDR3 region has the DNA TGTGCCAGCTCACAATCTCGGGACGCGCAGTTCTTC. Its translation is CASSQSRDAQFF.

As to this clonotype: A much larger clone is a single base away; this may be a read error. The rearrangement joins TRBV7-2 to TRBJ1-2, with 10 bases fitting TRBD1. This CDR3 is 14 amino acids long. Per the germline V gene, CDR1 is SGHTA and CDR2 is FQGNSA. Losses at the gene ends were 4 bases for V and 12 bases for J; bases not matched to a gene: 11. The CDR3 nucleotides read TGTGCCAGCAGCTGGATTCCGGGACAGGGGCGCGACACCTTC. Its translation is CASSWIPGQGRDTF.

This clonotype was detected ten times or more. The chain is built from TRBV4-3 and TRBJ1-1; 7 nucleotides align to TRBD1. The V and J ends lost 3 bases and 4 bases, in that order; junction bases with no gene match: 14. This CDR3 comprises 17 residues. Germline values: CDR1 LGHNA, CDR2 YSLEER. The CDR3 loop is CASSQGTGAGRGTEAFF. Here the CDR3 DNA reads TGCGCCAGCAGCCAGGGAACAGGGGCCGGTCGGGGCACTGAAGCTTTCTTT.

This clonotype was seen repeatedly, ten times or more. The rearrangement links TRBV6-5 to TRBJ1-5; tentatively, D is TRBD1 (5 bases). This CDR3 has 14 residues. Germline values: CDR1 MNHEY, CDR2 SVGAGI. With 3 bases removed from V and 6 bases from J, the gap between germline ends came to 12 bases. The CDR3 is CASSYSKGAQPQHF. In DNA, the CDR3 is TGTGCCAGCAGTTATAGTAAAGGGGCTCAGCCCCAGCATTTT.

For this clonotype: A much larger clone is a single base away; this may be a read error. The chain couples TRBV11-2 to TRBJ1-5, with D maybe TRBD1 (5 bases). In germline, CDR1 is SGHAT, CDR2 FQNNGV. This CDR3 comprises 20 residues. CDR3 sequence: CASSSHWNARGKGSNQPPHF. CDR3 nucleotide sequence: TGTGCCAGCAGCTCTCATTGGAATGCTAGGGGTAAGGGGAGCAATCAGCCCCCGCATTTT.

This clonotype was picked up a small number of times. Given a much more abundant clone one base away, this may be a read error. The rearrangement links TRBV12-3 or TRBV12-4 to TRBJ2-1, with 11 bases lining up with TRBD2. This CDR3 is 18 amino acids long. The CDR3 DNA follows: TGTGCCATCAGTTTGAGTAGCGGGGGGGTCGGTTCCTACAATGAGCAGTTCTTC. Protein product: CAISLSSGGVGSYNEQFF.

Ten or more counts support this clonotype. The chain joins TRBV12-3 or TRBV12-4 to TRBJ1-5; D is undetermined. The length of the CDR3 is 15 residues. The V end was cut by 5 bases, the J end by 7 bases, with 18 bases between. CDR3 protein: CASSPGSGFGQPQHF. CDR3 nucleotides: TGTGCCAGCAGTCCTGGTTCTGGGTTTGGCCAGCCCCAGCATTTT.

This clonotype was recorded many times. This chain joins TRBV6-1 and TRBJ1-4, with 8 bases fitting TRBD1. The V gene's germline CDR1 is MNHNS and CDR2 SASEGT. The CDR3 length is 15 residues. With V trimmed by 6 bases and J by 5 bases, 8 bases remained unmatched. The CDR3 loop is CASSLGTGANEKLFF. CDR3 coding DNA: TGTGCCAGCAGCCTTGGGACAGGCGCAAATGAAAAACTGTTTTTT.

This clonotype appeared many times. The V gene is TRBV12-3 or TRBV12-4, the J gene TRBJ1-5; D is undetermined. V dropped 1 base and J dropped 4 bases, with 14 bases sitting between them. This CDR3 comprises 16 residues. CDR3 loop: CASSLGFLGVNQPQHF. CDR3 DNA sequence: TGTGCCAGCAGTTTAGGCTTCCTGGGCGTTAATCAGCCCCAGCATTTT.

Remarks on this clonotype: Here the CDR3 omits its conserved ending phenylalanine or tryptophan, so a read error is the likely source. J is TRBJ1-5 and V is TRBV7-3; D may be TRBD1 (5 bases). V lost 4 bases and J 0 bases, leaving 16 bases between the germline ends. There are 17 residues in the CDR3. Germline V gene lookup returns CDR1 SGHTA and CDR2 FQGTGA. The CDR3 sequence: CASSSRQSNSSNQPQHS. In nucleotides, the CDR3 is TGTGCCAGCAGCTCACGACAGTCCAACTCTAGCAATCAGCCCCAGCATTCT.

This clonotype was seen at least ten times. CDR3 residues: CASSFGGGRVDGYTF. Written as DNA, the CDR3 is TGCGCCAGCAGCTTTGGAGGGGGGCGCGTGGATGGCTACACCTTC. The V and J genes are TRBV5-1 and TRBJ1-2, with D maybe TRBD1 (6 bases). CDR3 length: 15 amino acids. Trimming removed 2 bases at V and 6 bases at J, with 17 bases between. Germline assignment: CDR1 SGHRS and CDR2 YFSETQ.

This clonotype was recorded at least ten times. The V call is TRBV7-2, the J call TRBJ1-3, with D uncertain. Germline loops: CDR1 SGHTA, CDR2 FQGNSA. The CDR3 sequence is 15 residues long. The V gene lost 4 bases and the J gene lost 0 bases, with 10 bases spanning the gap. CDR3 bases: TGTGCCAGCAGCTCCCAGTCCCGCTCTGGAAACACCATATATTTT. Its protein product is CASSSQSRSGNTIYF.

In its sample, this clonotype was seen once. A much more abundant neighbour one base away suggests this may be a read error. The conserved final phenylalanine or tryptophan is absent from the CDR3, which likely points to a read error. The V and J genes are TRBV19 and TRBJ2-4; D is tentatively TRBD1 or TRBD2 (5 bases each). The germline V and J ends were trimmed by 5 bases and 8 bases, with 16 bases remaining between them. There are 14 residues in the CDR3. Germline V lookup: CDR1 LNHDA, CDR2 SQIVND (reference sequence). The CDR3 reads CASSSGPSPDIQYY. In nucleotides, the CDR3 is TGTGCCAGTAGTTCGGGACCTAGCCCGGACATTCAGTACTAC.

This clonotype was seen more than once but under ten times. The V and J genes are TRBV20-1 and TRBJ1-1, with D possibly TRBD1 on 5 matching bases. V was pared by 8 bases and J by 4 bases, with 29 bases between. Per germline, CDR1 DFQATT and CDR2 SNEGSKA (reference sequence). The CDR3 length is 17 residues. The CDR3 DNA reads TGCAGTACCCTCCTTCTTCTAGTGGGGGATTATACCACTGAAGCTTTCTTT. This encodes CSTLLLLVGDYTTEAFF.